The next 7 T cell receptor beta chains were all read from a single sample in a study of cytomegalovirus exposure and HLA in healthy donors. Primers included in the PCR were 60 Vbeta and 13 Jbeta primers. Only in-frame clones appear in the TCRdb table, and some are missing; sequencing was by immunoSEQ multiplex PCR. The table records approximately 200,000 clones, roughly 85% of them present only once. The sample taken for sequencing was PBMCs. Receptors originate from a woman between 50 and 59 years old in good health and CMV-seronegative.

This clone was detected only once. The chain joins TRBV18 to TRBJ2-2, with D tentatively TRBD1 (6 bases). CDR3 length equals 16 residues. The ends were cut back, 4 bases at V and 5 bases at J, with 17 bases in the middle. Germline V gives CDR1 KGHSH, CDR2 LQKENI. The CDR3 DNA reads TGTGCCAGCTCACACATCCAGGGGCTACAGACCGGGGAGCTGTTTTTT. Protein product: CASSHIQGLQTGELFF.

The genes are TRBV27 and TRBJ2-3, with 9 bases matching TRBD2. There are 15 residues in the CDR3. Per the germline V gene, CDR1 is MNHEY and CDR2 is SMNVEV (reference sequence). V lost 5 bases to trimming and J lost 4 bases; unmatched junction nucleotides: 7. CDR3 residues: CASSPLAGTADTQYF. In DNA form, the CDR3 reads TGTGCCAGCAGTCCGCTAGCGGGAACTGCAGATACGCAGTATTTT.

V usage is TRBV27 and J usage is TRBJ1-5, with D unclear. This CDR3 region has 12 residues. Trimming removed 6 bases at V and 4 bases at J, with 7 bases between. Germline V CDR1 and CDR2: MNHEY, SMNVEV (reference sequence). CDR3 coding DNA: TGTGCCAGCAGACAGCTGAATCAGCCCCAGCATTTT. It codes for CASRQLNQPQHF.

This chain links TRBV19 with TRBJ1-2; 7 bases map to TRBD1. V shed 7 bases, J shed 4 bases, and the junction held 9 bases outside the gene matches. Germline CDR1 and CDR2: LNHDA and SQIVND (reference sequence). The length of the CDR3 is 14 residues. CDR3 sequence reads: CASKRGLDSYGYTF. The DNA of the CDR3 is TGTGCCAGTAAGAGGGGGCTCGACTCCTATGGCTACACCTTC.

The chain couples TRBV7-9 to TRBJ2-7; 7 nucleotides line up with TRBD2. This CDR3 is built from 13 residues. Per germline, CDR1 SEHNR and CDR2 FQNEAQ (reference sequence). J was trimmed by 3 bases and V by 1 base; bases with no gene match: 0. The CDR3 coding sequence is TGTGCCAGCAGCTTAGGGGGGGGCTACGAGCAGTACTTC. This codes for CASSLGGGYEQYF.

The rearrangement joins TRBV30 to TRBJ1-1; D may be TRBD1 (6 bases). The CDR3 loop spans 15 amino acids. The V and J ends lost 3 bases and 6 bases respectively, with 20 bases between them. Germline CDR1 is GTSNPN and CDR2 is SVGIG (reference sequence). The CDR3 coding sequence is TGTGCCTGGAGCGCCGGGACACCCAATGGGGCTGAAGCTTTCTTT. Its protein is CAWSAGTPNGAEAFF.

This clone was seen a few times. This rearrangement joins TRBV19 to TRBJ2-3; 9 bases match TRBD2. The junction had 11 bases not matched to a gene; V was cut back by 6 bases and J by 7 bases. In germline, CDR1 is LNHDA, CDR2 SQIVND (reference sequence). The CDR3 sequence is 15 residues long. In nucleotides, the CDR3 is TGTGCCAGTAGCGATATGGCTAGCGGGGCAAATACGCAGTATTTT. This gives the protein CASSDMASGANTQYF. Filled out from reference TRBV19 and TRBJ2-3, the complete variable domain reads DGGITQSPKYLFRKEGQNVTLSCEQNLNHDAMYWYRQDPGQGLRLIYYSQIVNDFQKGDIAEGYSVSREKKESFPLTVTSAQKNPTAFYLCASSDMASGANTQYFGPGTRLTVL.